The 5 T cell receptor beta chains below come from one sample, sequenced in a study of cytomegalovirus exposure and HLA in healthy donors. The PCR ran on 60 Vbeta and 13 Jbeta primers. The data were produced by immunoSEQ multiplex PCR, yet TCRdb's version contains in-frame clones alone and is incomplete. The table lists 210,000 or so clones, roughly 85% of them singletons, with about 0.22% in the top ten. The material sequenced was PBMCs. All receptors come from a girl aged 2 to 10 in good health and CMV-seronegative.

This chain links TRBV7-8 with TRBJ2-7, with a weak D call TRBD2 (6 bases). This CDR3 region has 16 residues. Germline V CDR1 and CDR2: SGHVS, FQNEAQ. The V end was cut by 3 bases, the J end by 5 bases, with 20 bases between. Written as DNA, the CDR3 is TGTGCCAGCAGCTTCCCTCCTTGGGAGGAGAAGAACGAGCAGTACTTC. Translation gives CASSFPPWEEKNEQYF.

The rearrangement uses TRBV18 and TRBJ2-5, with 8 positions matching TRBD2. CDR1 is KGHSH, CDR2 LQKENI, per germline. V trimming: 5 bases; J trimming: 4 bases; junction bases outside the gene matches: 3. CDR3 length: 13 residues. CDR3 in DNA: TGTGCCAGCTCATCCGGACTAGCAGAGACCCAGTACTTC. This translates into CASSSGLAETQYF.

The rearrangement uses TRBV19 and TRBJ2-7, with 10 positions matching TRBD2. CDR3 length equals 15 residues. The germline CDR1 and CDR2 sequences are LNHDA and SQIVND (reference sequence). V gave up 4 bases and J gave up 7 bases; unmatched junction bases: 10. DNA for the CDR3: TGTGCCAGTAGTACATTAGCGGGAGGTAGAGGGGAGCAGTACTTC. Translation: CASSTLAGGRGEQYF.

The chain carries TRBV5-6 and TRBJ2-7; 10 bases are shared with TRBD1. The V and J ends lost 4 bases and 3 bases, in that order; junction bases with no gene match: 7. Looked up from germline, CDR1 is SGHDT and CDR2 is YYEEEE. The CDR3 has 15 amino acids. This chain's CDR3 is CASSMGQGTRYEQYF. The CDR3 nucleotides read TGTGCCAGCAGCATGGGACAGGGGACCCGCTACGAGCAGTACTTC.

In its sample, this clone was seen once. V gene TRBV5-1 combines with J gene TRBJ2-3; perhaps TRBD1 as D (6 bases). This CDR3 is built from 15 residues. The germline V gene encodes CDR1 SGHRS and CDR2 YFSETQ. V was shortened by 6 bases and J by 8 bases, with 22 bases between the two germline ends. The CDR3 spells CASTGGLNRELTQYF. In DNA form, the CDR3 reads TGCGCCAGCACCGGAGGTCTCAACAGGGAACTTACGCAGTATTTT. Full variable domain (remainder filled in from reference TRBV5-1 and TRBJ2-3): KAGVTQTPRYLIKTRGQQVTLSCSPISGHRSVSWYQQTPGQGLQFLFEYFSETQRNKGNFPGRFSGRQFSNSRSEMNVSTLELGDSALYLCASTGGLNRELTQYFGPGTRLTVL.